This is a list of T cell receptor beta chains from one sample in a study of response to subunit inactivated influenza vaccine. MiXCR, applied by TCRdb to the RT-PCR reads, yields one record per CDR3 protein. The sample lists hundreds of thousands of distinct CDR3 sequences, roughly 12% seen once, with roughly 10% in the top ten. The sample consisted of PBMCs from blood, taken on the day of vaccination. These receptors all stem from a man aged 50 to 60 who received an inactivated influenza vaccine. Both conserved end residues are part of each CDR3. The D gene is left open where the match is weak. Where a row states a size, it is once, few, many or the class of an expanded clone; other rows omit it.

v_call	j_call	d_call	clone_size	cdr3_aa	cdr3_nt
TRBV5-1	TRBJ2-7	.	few	CASSSDYRTYEQYF	TGCGCCAGCAGCTCGGACTACCGAACCTACGAGCAGTACTTC
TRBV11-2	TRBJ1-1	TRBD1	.	CASSEGARGNTEAFF	TGTGCCAGCAGCGAGGGGGCCAGGGGGAACACTGAAGCTTTCTTT
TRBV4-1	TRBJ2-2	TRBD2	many	CASSQGLAVHANTGELFF	TGCGCCAGCAGCCAGGGACTAGCGGTCCACGCGAACACCGGGGAGCTGTTTTTT
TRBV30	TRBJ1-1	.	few	CAWSSSPTGQNTEAFF	TGTGCCTGGAGTTCCTCTCCGACAGGACAGAACACTGAAGCTTTCTTT
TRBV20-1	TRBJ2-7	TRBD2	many	CSARSPFPGLDANEQYF	TGCAGTGCTAGATCCCCATTTCCGGGACTAGACGCCAACGAGCAGTACTTC
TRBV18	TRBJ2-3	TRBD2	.	CASSPLPSGRDRTDTQYF	TGTGCCAGCTCACCATTGCCTAGCGGGAGGGACCGCACAGATACGCAGTATTTT
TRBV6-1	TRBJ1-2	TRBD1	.	CASSDPGTGNSYGYTF	TGTGCCAGCAGTGACCCCGGGACAGGGAATTCCTATGGCTACACCTTC
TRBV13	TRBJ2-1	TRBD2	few	CASSKGLAGALTGGYEQFF	TGTGCCAGCAGCAAAGGACTAGCGGGAGCCCTCACCGGGGGCTATGAGCAGTTCTTC
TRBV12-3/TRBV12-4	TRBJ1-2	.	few	CASSPRGWYGYTF	TGTGCCAGCAGCCCCAGGGGTTGGTATGGCTACACCTTC
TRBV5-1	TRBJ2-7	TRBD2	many	CASSPAYGTRDHEQYF	TGCGCCAGCAGCCCGGCGTACGGGACTAGAGATCACGAGCAGTACTTC
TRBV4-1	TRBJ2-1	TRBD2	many	CASSQDGLAGGLAFF	TGCGCCAGCAGCCAAGATGGGCTAGCGGGGGGCCTCGCGTTCTTC
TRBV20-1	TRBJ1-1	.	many	CSALQRGNTEAFF	TGCAGTGCCCTACAGAGGGGGAACACTGAAGCTTTCTTT
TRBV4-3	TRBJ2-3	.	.	CASSQDLVAGVWGDTQYF	TGCGCCAGCAGCCAAGATCTAGTGGCAGGGGTCTGGGGGGATACGCAGTATTTT
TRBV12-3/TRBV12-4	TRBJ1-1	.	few	CASSPSGPMNTEAFF	TGTGCCAGCAGCCCCAGTGGACCGATGAACACTGAAGCTTTCTTT
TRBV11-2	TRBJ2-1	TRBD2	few	CASSLRVGGEGNQQFF	TGTGCCAGCAGCTTACGTGTCGGGGGGGAGGGCAATCAGCAGTTCTTC
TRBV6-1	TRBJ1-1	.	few	CASSVRGAGVMNTEAFF	TGTGCCAGCAGTGTAAGGGGGGCTGGGGTCATGAACACTGAAGCTTTCTTT
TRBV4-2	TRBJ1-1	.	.	CASSQDRVMNTEAFF	TGTGCCAGCAGCCAAGACAGGGTTATGAACACTGAAGCTTTCTTT
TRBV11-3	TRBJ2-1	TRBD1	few	CASSSRDSSHEQFF	TGTGCCAGCAGCTCCCGGGACAGCTCCCATGAGCAGTTCTTC
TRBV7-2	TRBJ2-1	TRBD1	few	CASSPPEGQGVEQFF	TGTGCCAGCAGCCCCCCAGAGGGACAGGGAGTTGAGCAGTTCTTC
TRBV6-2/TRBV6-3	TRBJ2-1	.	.	CASSSAAVHNEQFF	TGTGCCAGCAGTTCCGCAGCGGTCCACAATGAGCAGTTCTTC
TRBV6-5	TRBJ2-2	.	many	CASSYSIGAGELFF	TGTGCCAGCAGTTACTCGATCGGGGCCGGGGAGCTGTTTTTT
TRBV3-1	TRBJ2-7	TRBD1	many	CASSTPGTGEYEQYF	TGTGCCAGCAGCACTCCCGGGACAGGGGAATACGAGCAGTACTTC
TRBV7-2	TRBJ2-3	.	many	CASSSGHLSFADTQYF	TGTGCCAGCAGCTCCGGACACCTCTCTTTTGCAGATACGCAGTATTTT
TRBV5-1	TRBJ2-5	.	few	CASSLVEGQQETQYF	TGCGCCAGCAGCTTGGTTGAAGGACAGCAAGAGACCCAGTACTTC
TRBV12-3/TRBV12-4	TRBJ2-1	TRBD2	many	CASTSGGHNEQFF	TGTGCCAGCACTAGCGGGGGCCACAATGAGCAGTTCTTC